Below, 5 T cell receptor beta chains from the same sample are listed, as sequenced in a study of CD8 T cells in ankylosing spondylitis. Notes on the study in general: Made up of roughly 8 highly homologous variants, a TCR beta motif appeared characteristic of ankylosing spondylitis blood.

TCRdb fed the 5' RACE reads into MiXCR, producing one record per CDR3 protein. The sample has about 390,000 distinct CDR3 sequences, about 22% seen once. What these receptors recognize is not known. What was sequenced was blood, either unsorted or a sorted T cell fraction (not recorded which). The receptors derive from a male donor with ankylosing spondylitis.

The chain uses TRBV5-4 and TRBJ1-2, with D uncertain. Germline V gives CDR1 SGHNT, CDR2 YYREEE (reference sequence). The germline V and J ends were trimmed by 0 bases and 2 bases, with 8 bases remaining between them. This CDR3 has 14 amino acids. The CDR3 sequence is CASSLDGRNYGYTF. For the CDR3, the DNA is TGTGCCAGCAGCTTGGATGGCAGAAACTATGGCTACACCTTC.

This clonotype was observed at least ten times. This chain joins TRBV2 and TRBJ1-2; D is unclear. V was cut by 6 bases and J by 6 bases, with 14 bases left in between. The germline V gene has CDR1 SNHLY and CDR2 FYNNEI. The CDR3 is made up of 13 amino acids. The CDR3 DNA is TGTGCCAGCAGGCGGGGAGAAGAAAATGGCTACACCTTC. This sequence encodes CASRRGEENGYTF.

This clonotype was seen a handful of times. The V call is TRBV27, the J call TRBJ1-5, with a weak D call TRBD1 (5 bases). Between the trimmed V and J ends, which lost 1 base and 4 bases, there was a span of 11 bases. The CDR3 totals 15 residues. CDR1 is MNHEY and CDR2 is SMNVEV in the germline V gene (reference sequence). The chain's CDR3 is CASSLFYGANQPQHF. The DNA of the CDR3 is TGTGCCAGCAGTTTATTTTACGGGGCTAATCAGCCCCAGCATTTT.

The chain couples TRBV18 to TRBJ2-3; maybe TRBD2 (6 bases). Germline CDR1 is KGHSH and CDR2 is LQKENI. Trimming left V 3 bases short and J 4 bases short, with 23 bases between. The CDR3 runs 18 residues. The CDR3 is CASSPTFLGGRTPDTQYF. CDR3 coding DNA: TGTGCCAGCTCACCCACATTCCTTGGAGGGAGAACCCCAGATACGCAGTATTTT.

This chain connects TRBV7-2 to TRBJ2-7; the match to TRBD2 covers 7 bases. V shed 5 bases and J 7 bases; nucleotides not matched to a gene: 11. This CDR3 region has 14 residues. CDR1 is SGHTA and CDR2 is FQGNSA in the germline V gene. In nucleotides, the CDR3 is TGTGCCAGCAGCCGGACTAGTAGTACGGGGGAGCAGTACTTC. Its protein is CASSRTSSTGEQYF. The variable domain in full, completed from reference TRBV7-2 and TRBJ2-7, reads GAGVSQSPSNKVTEKGKDVELRCDPISGHTALYWYRQSLGQGLEFLIYFQGNSAPDKSGLPSDRFSAERTGGSVSTLTIQRTQQEDSAVYLCASSRTSSTGEQYFGPGTRLTVT.